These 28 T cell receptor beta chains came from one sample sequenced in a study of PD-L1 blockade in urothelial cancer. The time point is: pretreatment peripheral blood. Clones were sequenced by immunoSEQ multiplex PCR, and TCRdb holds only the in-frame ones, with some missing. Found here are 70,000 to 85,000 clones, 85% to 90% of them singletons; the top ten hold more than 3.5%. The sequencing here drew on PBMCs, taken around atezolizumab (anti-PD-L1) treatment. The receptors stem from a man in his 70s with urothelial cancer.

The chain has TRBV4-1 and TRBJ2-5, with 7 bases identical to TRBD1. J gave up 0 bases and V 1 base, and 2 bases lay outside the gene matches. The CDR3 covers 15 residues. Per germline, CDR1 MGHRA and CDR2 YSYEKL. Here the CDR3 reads CASSQGDRNQETQYF. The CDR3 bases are TGCGCCAGCAGCCAAGGGGACAGAAACCAAGAGACCCAGTACTTC.

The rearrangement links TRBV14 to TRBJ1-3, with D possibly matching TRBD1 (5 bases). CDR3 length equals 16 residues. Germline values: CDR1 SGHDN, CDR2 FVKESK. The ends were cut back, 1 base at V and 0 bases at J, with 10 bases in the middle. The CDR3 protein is CASSQGTPYSGNTIYF. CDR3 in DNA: TGTGCCAGCAGCCAAGGGACACCCTACTCTGGAAACACCATATATTTT. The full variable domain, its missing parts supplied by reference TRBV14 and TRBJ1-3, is EAGVTQFPSHSVIEKGQTVTLRCDPISGHDNLYWYRRVMGKEIKFLLHFVKESKQDESGMPNNRFLAERTGGTYSTLKVQPAELEDSGVYFCASSQGTPYSGNTIYFGEGSWLTVV.

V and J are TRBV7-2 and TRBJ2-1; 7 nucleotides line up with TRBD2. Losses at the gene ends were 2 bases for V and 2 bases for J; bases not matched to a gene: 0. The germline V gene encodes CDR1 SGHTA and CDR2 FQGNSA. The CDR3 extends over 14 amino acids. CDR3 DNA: TGTGCCAGCAGCTTACTAGCGGCCTACAATGAGCAGTTCTTC. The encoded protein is CASSLLAAYNEQFF.

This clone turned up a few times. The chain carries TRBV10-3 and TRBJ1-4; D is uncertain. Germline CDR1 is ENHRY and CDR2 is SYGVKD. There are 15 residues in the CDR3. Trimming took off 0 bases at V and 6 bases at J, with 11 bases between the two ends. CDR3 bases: TGTGCCATCAGTGAGTCTTTCCCTCCGGATGAAAAACTGTTTTTT. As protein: CAISESFPPDEKLFF.

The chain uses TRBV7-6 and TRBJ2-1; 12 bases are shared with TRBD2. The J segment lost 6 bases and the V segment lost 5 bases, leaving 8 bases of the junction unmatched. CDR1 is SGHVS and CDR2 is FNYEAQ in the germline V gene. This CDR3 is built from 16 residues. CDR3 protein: CASSLTLAGGSNEQFF. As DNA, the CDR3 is TGTGCCAGCAGCCTGACACTAGCGGGAGGTTCCAATGAGCAGTTCTTC.

CDR3 loop: CAIGSSRGTQLYNEQFF. CDR3 nucleotide sequence: TGTGCCATCGGCTCTTCCCGTGGGACTCAACTTTACAATGAGCAGTTCTTC. The V call is TRBV10-3, the J call TRBJ2-1, with a tentative D call TRBD2 (6 bases). CDR3 length equals 17 residues. The V end lost 8 bases, the J end lost 4 bases, and 24 bases lay between the germline ends. Germline V gene data show CDR1 as ENHRY and CDR2 as SYGVKD.

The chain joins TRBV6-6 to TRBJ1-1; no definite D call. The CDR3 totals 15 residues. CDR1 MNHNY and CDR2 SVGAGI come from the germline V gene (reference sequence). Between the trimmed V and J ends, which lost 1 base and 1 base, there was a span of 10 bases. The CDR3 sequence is CASSYYMAENTEAFF. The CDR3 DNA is TGTGCCAGCAGTTACTATATGGCGGAGAACACTGAAGCTTTCTTT.

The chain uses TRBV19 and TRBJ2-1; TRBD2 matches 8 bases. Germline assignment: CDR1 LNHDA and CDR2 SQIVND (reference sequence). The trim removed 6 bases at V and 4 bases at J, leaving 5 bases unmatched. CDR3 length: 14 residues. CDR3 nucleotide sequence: TGTGCCAGTAGGATAAGCGGGAGTTACAATGAGCAGTTCTTC. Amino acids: CASRISGSYNEQFF.

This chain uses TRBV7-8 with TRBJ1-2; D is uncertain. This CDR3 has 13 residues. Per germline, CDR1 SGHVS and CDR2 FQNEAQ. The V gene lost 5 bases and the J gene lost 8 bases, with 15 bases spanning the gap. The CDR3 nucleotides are TGTGCCAGCAGCCCGGGTCCAAGCCTGGGCTACACCTTC. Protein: CASSPGPSLGYTF.

The CDR3 DNA sequence: TGTGCCAGCAGCGGGACTAGCGCTTCTTATGTCTCAGCGAGCTACGAGCAGTACTTC. Protein: CASSGTSASYVSASYEQYF. This sequence joins TRBV7-2 and TRBJ2-7; TRBD2 matches at 10 bases. The germline CDR1 and CDR2 sequences are SGHTA and FQGNSA. The length of the CDR3 is 19 residues. V was clipped by 5 bases and J by 3 bases; unmatched bases: 19.

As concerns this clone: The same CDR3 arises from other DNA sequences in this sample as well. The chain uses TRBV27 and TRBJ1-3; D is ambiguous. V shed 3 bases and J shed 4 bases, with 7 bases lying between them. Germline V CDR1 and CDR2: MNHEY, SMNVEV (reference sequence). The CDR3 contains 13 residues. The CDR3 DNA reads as TGTGCCAGCAGTTTCCGGTCGGGAAACACCATATATTTT. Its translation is CASSFRSGNTIYF.

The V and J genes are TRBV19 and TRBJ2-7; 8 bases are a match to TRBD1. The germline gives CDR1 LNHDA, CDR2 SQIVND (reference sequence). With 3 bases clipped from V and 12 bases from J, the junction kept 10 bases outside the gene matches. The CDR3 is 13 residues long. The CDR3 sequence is CASSIQGANYLYF. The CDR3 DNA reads TGTGCCAGTAGTATCCAGGGGGCAAATTATCTGTACTTC.

The CDR3 sequence: CASSFEGGVTGELFF. The CDR3 nucleotides read TGTGCCAGTAGCTTTGAGGGGGGGGTCACCGGGGAGCTGTTTTTT. The chain couples TRBV19 to TRBJ2-2; tentative D call: TRBD2 (7 bases). Germline loops: CDR1 LNHDA, CDR2 SQIVND (reference sequence). The germline V and J ends were trimmed by 6 bases and 4 bases, with 15 bases remaining between them. This CDR3 region has 15 residues.

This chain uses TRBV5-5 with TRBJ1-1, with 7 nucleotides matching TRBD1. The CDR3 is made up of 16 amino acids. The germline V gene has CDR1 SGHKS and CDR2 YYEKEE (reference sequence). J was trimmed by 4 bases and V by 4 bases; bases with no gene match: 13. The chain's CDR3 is CASSLGQELRGTEAFF. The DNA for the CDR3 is TGTGCCAGCAGCCTAGGACAGGAATTAAGAGGCACTGAAGCTTTCTTT.

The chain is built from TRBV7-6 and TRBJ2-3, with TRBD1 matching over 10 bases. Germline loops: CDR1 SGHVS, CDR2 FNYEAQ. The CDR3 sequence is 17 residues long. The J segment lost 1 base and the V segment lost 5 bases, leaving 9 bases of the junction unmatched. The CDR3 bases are TGTGCCAGCAGCCTCACGGGACAGGGGAAGGGCACAGATACGCAGTATTTT. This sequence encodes CASSLTGQGKGTDTQYF.

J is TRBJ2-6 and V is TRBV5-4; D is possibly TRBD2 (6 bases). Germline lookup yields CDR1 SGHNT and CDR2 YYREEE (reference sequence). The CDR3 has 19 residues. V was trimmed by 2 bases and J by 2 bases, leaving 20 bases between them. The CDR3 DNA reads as TGTGCCAGCAGCTTAAGGGCCGGGAGAGGCCTCCCTGGGGCCAACGTCCTGACTTTC. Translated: CASSLRAGRGLPGANVLTF.

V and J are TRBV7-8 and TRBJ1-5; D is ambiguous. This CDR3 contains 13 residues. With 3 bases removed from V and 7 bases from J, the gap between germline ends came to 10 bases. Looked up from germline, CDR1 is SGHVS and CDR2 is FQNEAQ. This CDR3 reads CASSLGWEQPQHF. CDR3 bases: TGTGCCAGCAGCTTGGGTTGGGAGCAGCCCCAGCATTTT. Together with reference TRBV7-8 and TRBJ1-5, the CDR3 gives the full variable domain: GAGVSQSPRYKVAKRGQDVALRCDPISGHVSLFWYQQALGQGPEFLTYFQNEAQLDKSGLPSDRFFAERPEGSVSTLKIQRTQQEDSAVYLCASSLGWEQPQHFGDGTRLSIL.

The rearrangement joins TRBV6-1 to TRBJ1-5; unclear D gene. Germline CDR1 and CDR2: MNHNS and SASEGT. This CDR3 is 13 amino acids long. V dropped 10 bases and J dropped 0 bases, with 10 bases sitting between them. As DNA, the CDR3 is TGTGCCATCAGACAAACTAGCAATCAGCCCCAGCATTTT. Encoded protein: CAIRQTSNQPQHF.

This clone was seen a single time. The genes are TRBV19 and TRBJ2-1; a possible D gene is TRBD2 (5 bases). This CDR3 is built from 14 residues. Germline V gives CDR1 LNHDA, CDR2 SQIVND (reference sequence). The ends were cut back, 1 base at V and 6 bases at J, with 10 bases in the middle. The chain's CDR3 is CASSIVASSNEQFF. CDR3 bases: TGTGCCAGTAGTATAGTGGCTAGCTCCAATGAGCAGTTCTTC.

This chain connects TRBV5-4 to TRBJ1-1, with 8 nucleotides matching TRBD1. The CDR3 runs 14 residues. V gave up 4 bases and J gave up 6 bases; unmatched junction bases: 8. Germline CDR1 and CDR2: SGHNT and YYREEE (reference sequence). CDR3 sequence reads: CASSHKTGVAEAFF. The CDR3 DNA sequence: TGTGCCAGCAGCCACAAGACAGGGGTCGCTGAAGCTTTCTTT. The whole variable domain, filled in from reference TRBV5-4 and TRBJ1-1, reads ETGVTQSPTHLIKTRGQQVTLRCSSQSGHNTVSWYQQALGQGPQFIFQYYREEENGRGNFPPRFSGLQFPNYSSELNVNALELDDSALYLCASSHKTGVAEAFFGQGTRLTVV.

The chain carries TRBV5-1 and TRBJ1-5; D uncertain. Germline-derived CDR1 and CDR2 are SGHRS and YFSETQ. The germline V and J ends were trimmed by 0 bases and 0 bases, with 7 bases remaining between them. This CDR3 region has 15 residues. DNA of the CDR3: TGCGCCAGCAGCTTGGACGGGGATAGCAATCAGCCCCAGCATTTT. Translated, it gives CASSLDGDSNQPQHF.

The CDR3 region is CASSFRQFGGGELFF. The DNA of the CDR3 is TGTGCCAGCAGCTTCCGGCAGTTTGGAGGCGGGGAGCTGTTTTTT. The chain recombines TRBV5-4 with TRBJ2-2; a possible D gene is TRBD2 (5 bases). Trimming removed 2 bases from V and 7 bases from J, with 15 bases in between. The CDR3 length is 15 residues. CDR1 SGHNT and CDR2 YYREEE come from the germline V gene (reference sequence).

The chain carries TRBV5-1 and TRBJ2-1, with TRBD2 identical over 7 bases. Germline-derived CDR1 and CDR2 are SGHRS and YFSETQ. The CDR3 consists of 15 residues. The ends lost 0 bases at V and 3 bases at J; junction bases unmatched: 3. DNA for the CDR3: TGCGCCAGCAGCTTGGAATCGGGAGGCTACAATGAGCAGTTCTTC. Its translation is CASSLESGGYNEQFF.

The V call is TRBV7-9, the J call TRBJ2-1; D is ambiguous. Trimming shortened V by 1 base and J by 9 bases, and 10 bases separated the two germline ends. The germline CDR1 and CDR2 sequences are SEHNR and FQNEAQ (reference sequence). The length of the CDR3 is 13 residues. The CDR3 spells CASSLGAVVEQFF. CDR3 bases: TGTGCCAGCAGCTTAGGGGCAGTGGTTGAGCAGTTCTTC.

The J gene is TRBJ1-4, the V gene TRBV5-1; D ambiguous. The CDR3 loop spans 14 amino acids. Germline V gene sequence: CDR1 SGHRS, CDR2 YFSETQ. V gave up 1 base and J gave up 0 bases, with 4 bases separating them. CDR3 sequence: CASSLYATNEKLFF. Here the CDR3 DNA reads TGCGCCAGCAGCTTGTATGCAACTAATGAAAAACTGTTTTTT. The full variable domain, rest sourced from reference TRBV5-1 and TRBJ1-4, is KAGVTQTPRYLIKTRGQQVTLSCSPISGHRSVSWYQQTPGQGLQFLFEYFSETQRNKGNFPGRFSGRQFSNSRSEMNVSTLELGDSALYLCASSLYATNEKLFFGSGTQLSVL.

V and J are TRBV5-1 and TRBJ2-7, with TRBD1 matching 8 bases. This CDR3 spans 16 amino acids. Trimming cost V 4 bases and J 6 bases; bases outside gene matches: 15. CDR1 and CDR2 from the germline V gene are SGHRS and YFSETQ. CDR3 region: CASSPLGTGMGGEQYF. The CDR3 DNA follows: TGCGCCAGCAGCCCGCTCGGGACAGGAATGGGTGGCGAGCAGTACTTC.

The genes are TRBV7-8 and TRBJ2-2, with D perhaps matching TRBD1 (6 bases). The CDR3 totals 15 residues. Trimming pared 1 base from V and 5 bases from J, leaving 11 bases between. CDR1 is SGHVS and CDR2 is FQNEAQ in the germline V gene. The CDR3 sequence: CASSLVGAVTGELFF. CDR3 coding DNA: TGTGCCAGCAGCTTAGTGGGGGCGGTTACCGGGGAGCTGTTTTTT.

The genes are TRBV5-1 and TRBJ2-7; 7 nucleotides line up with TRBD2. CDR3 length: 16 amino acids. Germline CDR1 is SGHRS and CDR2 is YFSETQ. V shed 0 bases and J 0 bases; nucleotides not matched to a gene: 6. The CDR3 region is CASSLGSSGPSYEQYF. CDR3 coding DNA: TGCGCCAGCAGCTTGGGGTCTAGCGGACCCTCCTACGAGCAGTACTTC. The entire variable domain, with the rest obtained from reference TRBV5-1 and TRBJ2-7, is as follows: KAGVTQTPRYLIKTRGQQVTLSCSPISGHRSVSWYQQTPGQGLQFLFEYFSETQRNKGNFPGRFSGRQFSNSRSEMNVSTLELGDSALYLCASSLGSSGPSYEQYFGPGTRLTVT.